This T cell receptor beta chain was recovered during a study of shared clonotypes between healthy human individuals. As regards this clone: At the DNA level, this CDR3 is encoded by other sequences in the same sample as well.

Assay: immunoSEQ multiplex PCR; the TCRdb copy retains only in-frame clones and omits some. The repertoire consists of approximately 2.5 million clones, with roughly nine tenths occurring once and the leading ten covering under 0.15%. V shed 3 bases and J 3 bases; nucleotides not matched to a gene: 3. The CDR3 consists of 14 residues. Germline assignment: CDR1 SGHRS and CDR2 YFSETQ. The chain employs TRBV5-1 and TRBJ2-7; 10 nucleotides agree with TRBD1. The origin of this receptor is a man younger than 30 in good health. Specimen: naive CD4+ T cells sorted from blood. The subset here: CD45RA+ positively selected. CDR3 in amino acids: CASSSRTGGYEQYF. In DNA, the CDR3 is TGCGCCAGCAGCTCAAGGACAGGGGGCTACGAGCAGTACTTC.